Following are 25 T cell receptor beta chains from one sample sequenced in a study of tumor-infiltrating lymphocytes in primary liver carcinoma. Unsorted bulk tissue (roughly 17-33 mg) underwent RNA and DNA co-extraction. The investigators made TCR beta cDNA from about 500 ng total RNA, using a constant-region primer. Three-round nested multiplex PCR performed with slightly modified ARM-PCR produced the TCR beta libraries. TRBV1-TRBV30 forward primers paired with a C-beta reverse primer were used in the first two PCR rounds, which ran roughly 9 cycles each. Each CDR3 protein gets one entry after TCRdb re-called the multiplex PCR reads with MiXCR. The sample consists of 70,000 to 85,000 distinct CDR3 sequences, 71% of them appearing once. Sequencing used liver tumor tissue from sampling region 4. Subset given: tumor region T4, right-lateral pole. Every receptor here comes from a woman aged 60-75 years with primary liver carcinoma and hepatitis B virus infection.

About this clonotype: A much larger clone is a single base away; this may be a read error. The J gene is TRBJ2-7, the V gene TRBV7-9; TRBD1 aligns across 8 bases. The CDR3 is 15 amino acids. Germline V lookup: CDR1 SEHNR, CDR2 FQNEAQ (reference sequence). Here the CDR3 reads CDSSPGQAFSYEQYF. The CDR3, as DNA: TGTGACAGCAGCCCGGGACAGGCATTCTCCTACGAGCAGTACTTC.

The chain employs TRBV10-3 and TRBJ2-3; D is perhaps TRBD1 (8 bases). This CDR3 comprises 15 residues. The germline V gene encodes CDR1 ENHRY and CDR2 SYGVKD. V was pared by 4 bases and J by 1 base, with 12 bases between. The CDR3, as DNA: TGTGCCATCAGTGCGGGGGGACAGGGCACAGATACGCAGTATTTT. Encoded protein: CAISAGGQGTDTQYF.

This clonotype was counted once. At one boundary the junction diverges from the germline segment, which might be a read error. CDR3 in DNA: TGCAGCGAGGGGGGCCACATCTTC. Translating it yields CSEGGHIF. V gene TRBV29-1 combines with J gene TRBJ1-2, with D perhaps TRBD1 (6 bases). The length of the CDR3 is 8 residues. CDR1 SQVTM and CDR2 ANQGSEA come from the germline V gene. The full variable domain, rest sourced from reference TRBV29-1 and TRBJ1-2, is SAVISQKPSRDICQRGTSLTIQCQVDSQVTMMFWYRQQPGQSLTLIATANQGSEATYESGFVIDKFPISRPNLTFSTLTVSNMSPEDSSIYLCSEGGHIFGSGTRLTVV.

Worth noting for this clonotype: The CDR3 ends on some other residue instead of the conserved phenylalanine or tryptophan, so this is likely a read error. The CDR3 region has the DNA TGCGCCAGCAGACTTAGCGGGTGTGGCACAGATACGCAGTATTTA. Translation: CASRLSGCGTDTQYL. The chain links TRBV4-1 to TRBJ2-3; TRBD2 agrees at 7 bases. Germline V gene sequence: CDR1 MGHRA, CDR2 YSYEKL. CDR3 length: 15 residues. Trimming removed 6 bases from V and 1 base from J; junction bases left unmatched: 7.

To note about this clonotype: Germline is not matched at one junction end, which may reflect a read error. J is TRBJ1-2 and V is TRBV6-6; D is ambiguous. CDR1 MNHNY and CDR2 SVGAGI come from the germline V gene (reference sequence). There are 12 residues in the CDR3. The CDR3 sequence: CASTQTREGYTF. The CDR3, as DNA: TGTGCTAGCACCCAGACGAGGGAGGGCTACACCTTC.

On this clonotype: The CDR3 carries no conserved terminal phenylalanine or tryptophan, so it likely arises from a read error. The rearrangement uses TRBV29-1 and TRBJ2-5, with 9 bases aligning to TRBD1. CDR3 length: 15 residues. CDR1 is SQVTM and CDR2 is ANQGSEA in the germline V gene. CDR3 in amino acids: CSIEGRTGEQETQYL. The DNA of the CDR3 is TGCAGCATTGAAGGGAGGACAGGGGAACAAGAGACCCAGTACCTC.

This clonotype showed up just a few times. A clone one base away is much larger, so this may be a read error. The chain combines TRBV28 with TRBJ1-2; a weak D match, TRBD1 (6 bases). Germline V gives CDR1 MDHEN, CDR2 SYDVKM. CDR3 length: 15 amino acids. The CDR3 DNA follows: TGTGTCAGCAGTTTAGGGGGGGCCTTTAGGTATGGCTACACCTTC. Translation: CVSSLGGAFRYGYTF.

In regard to this clonotype: A read error may account for a junction end that differs from germline. The chain combines TRBV6-1 with TRBJ2-7; 7 bases match TRBD1. Germline-derived CDR1 and CDR2 are MNHNS and SASEGT. The CDR3 spans 14 residues. The CDR3 DNA reads TGTGCCAGCAGTGCGACAGGGTATGTCTACGAGCAGCACTTC. This translates into CASSATGYVYEQHF.

Note on this clonotype: Since a much larger clone is just one base distant, this may be a read error. The V call is TRBV28, the J call TRBJ1-5; 8 bases agree with TRBD1. V was pared by 2 bases and J by 2 bases, with 14 bases of the junction left unmatched. The germline V gene has CDR1 MDHEN and CDR2 SYDVKM. The CDR3 contains 19 residues. For the CDR3, the DNA is TGTGCCAGCAGTTTAGTCAGGGGGCGCGGGTCATCCGGCAATCAGCCCCAGCATTTT. Translation: CASSLVRGRGSSGNQPQHF.

As concerns this clonotype: No conserved phenylalanine or tryptophan is present at the end of the CDR3, so a read error is the likely explanation. The chain employs TRBV11-3 and TRBJ2-1; 10 bases are a match to TRBD1. The germline V gene has CDR1 SGHNT and CDR2 YENEEA. The CDR3 is made up of 14 amino acids. The CDR3 loop is CTSSQFGTGERQFS. The DNA of the CDR3 is TGTACCAGCAGTCAGTTTGGGACAGGGGAAAGGCAGTTCTCC.

This rearrangement joins TRBV27 to TRBJ2-1; the D is unclear. V was clipped by 2 bases and J by 6 bases, with 14 bases between them. The CDR3 is 15 residues long. CDR1 and CDR2 (germline): MNHEY, SMNVEV (reference sequence). The CDR3 loop reads CASSLIPASGNEQFF. The CDR3 coding sequence is TGTGCCAGCAGTTTAATTCCCGCCTCCGGCAATGAGCAGTTCTTC.

The chain uses TRBV5-4 and TRBJ2-7, with TRBD1 as a possible D gene (5 bases). Germline V gene lookup returns CDR1 SGHNT and CDR2 YYREEE (reference sequence). The CDR3 length is 14 residues. The CDR3 protein is CAGSLLQEDYEQYF. DNA of the CDR3: TGTGCAGGCAGCTTGCTACAGGAAGATTACGAGCAGTACTTC.

This clonotype has a handful of counts. A read error may be the cause here, since a much bigger clone is one base away. The J gene is TRBJ2-1, the V gene TRBV12-3 or TRBV12-4; 9 bases align to TRBD2. The V and J ends lost 5 bases and 0 bases, in that order; junction bases with no gene match: 2. The CDR3 is 15 amino acids. In DNA form, the CDR3 reads TGTGCCAGCAGTGTTAGCGGGAGCTCCTACAATGAGCAGTTCTTC. Translated: CASSVSGSSYNEQFF.

The chain links TRBV7-8 to TRBJ1-2, with D tentatively TRBD1 (5 bases). The V gene's germline CDR1 is SGHVS and CDR2 FQNEAQ. The CDR3 extends over 14 amino acids. Trimming left V 9 bases short and J 7 bases short, with 21 bases between. CDR3 sequence reads: CASSPTGEASGYTF. The CDR3, as DNA: TGTGCCAGTAGCCCGACGGGGGAGGCGAGTGGCTACACCTTC.

This clonotype occurred many times. The chain has TRBV28 and TRBJ2-2; D remains unclear. From germline, CDR1 is MDHEN and CDR2 SYDVKM. Trimming took off 3 bases at V and 9 bases at J, with 5 bases between the two ends. The CDR3 is made up of 11 amino acids. CDR3 loop: CASSFGWELFF. DNA of the CDR3: TGTGCCAGCAGTTTTGGATGGGAGCTGTTTTTT.

The sample holds many counts of this clonotype. V usage is TRBV6-6 and J usage is TRBJ2-2; 9 bases line up with TRBD2. With 5 bases clipped from V and 6 bases from J, the junction kept 10 bases outside the gene matches. Germline V gene data show CDR1 as MNHNY and CDR2 as SVGAGI (reference sequence). The CDR3 has 16 residues. CDR3 in amino acids: CASSIGTSMSPGELFF. CDR3 nucleotide sequence: TGTGCCAGCAGTATCGGGACTAGCATGAGCCCCGGGGAGCTGTTTTTT.

The table lists this clonotype with a count of one. The chain links TRBV6-5 to TRBJ2-3, with 11 bases that match TRBD1. Germline lookup yields CDR1 MNHEY and CDR2 SVGAGI. The V gene end was trimmed by 6 bases and the J gene end by 8 bases; junction bases not matched to a gene: 7. The CDR3 is made up of 14 amino acids. The CDR3 coding sequence is TGTGCCAGCAGCCGGACAGGGGGCACAAGTACGCAGTATTTT. It is translated as CASSRTGGTSTQYF.

The count of this clonotype is one. V gene TRBV7-3 combines with J gene TRBJ2-3, with 11 bases lining up with TRBD2. Germline V gene sequence: CDR1 SGHTA, CDR2 FQGTGA. CDR3 length: 16 amino acids. The V and J ends lost 5 bases and 3 bases, in that order; junction bases with no gene match: 7. The CDR3 nucleotides read TGTGCCAGCAGCCCGTTAGCGGGAGGGGGGACAGATACGCAGTATTTT. This codes for CASSPLAGGGTDTQYF.

In the case of this clonotype: A read error may account for a junction end that differs from germline. This chain joins TRBV6-5 and TRBJ1-6, with D possibly matching TRBD1 (6 bases). This CDR3 spans 12 amino acids. The V gene's germline CDR1 is MNHEY and CDR2 SVGAGI. The CDR3 loop reads CASITGQGPLQF. The CDR3 DNA is TGTGCCAGCATCACTGGGCAGGGGCCCCTCCAATTT.

By sample share, this clonotype is medium-sized. In nucleotides, the CDR3 is TGTGCCAGCAGCTTACGGGGGGCTGCCGGGGAGCTGTTTTTT. Amino acids: CASSLRGAAGELFF. The rearrangement joins TRBV11-3 to TRBJ2-2, with D possibly TRBD2 on 7 matching bases. Germline V gives CDR1 SGHNT, CDR2 YENEEA. CDR3 length equals 14 residues. V lost 2 bases and J 6 bases, leaving 10 bases between the germline ends.

Comment on this clonotype: This may stem from a read error, because a much larger clone lies one nucleotide away. This chain connects TRBV28 to TRBJ2-7; TRBD1 matches 7 bases. The CDR3 consists of 15 residues. Per germline, CDR1 MDHEN and CDR2 SYDVKM. The ends lost 8 bases at V and 4 bases at J; junction bases unmatched: 14. The CDR3 is CASHYGNRGEYEQYF. The DNA for the CDR3 is TGTGCCAGCCATTATGGGAACAGGGGAGAGTACGAGCAGTACTTC.

This clonotype was recorded at least ten times. The chain is built from TRBV6-4 and TRBJ2-1; 11 bases align to TRBD2. The CDR3 covers 15 residues. Germline CDR1 and CDR2: MRHNA and SNTAGT. V was pared by 3 bases and J by 5 bases, with 3 bases of the junction left unmatched. CDR3 sequence: CASSEGLAGDNEQFF. The CDR3 nucleotides are TGTGCCAGCAGTGAAGGACTAGCGGGCGACAATGAGCAGTTCTTC.

This chain links TRBV6-9 with TRBJ2-5, with 13 bases aligning to TRBD2. The CDR3 has 16 residues. Germline V lookup: CDR1 MNHGY, CDR2 SVAAGI. Losses at the gene ends were 7 bases for V and 4 bases for J; bases not matched to a gene: 9. The CDR3 coding sequence is TGTGCCAGCACTCACGGACTAGCGGGAGTCTCAGAGACCCAGTACTTC. It encodes CASTHGLAGVSETQYF.

Comments on this clonotype: Lacking the conserved final phenylalanine or tryptophan, this CDR3 likely reflects a read error. The genes are TRBV6-2 or TRBV6-3 and TRBJ1-5; D is undetermined. The ends were cut back, 5 bases at V and 7 bases at J, with 18 bases in the middle. CDR1 MNHEY and CDR2 SVGEGT come from the germline V gene. CDR3 length: 15 amino acids. The CDR3 DNA reads as TGTGCCAGCAGTCCCGAGACAATCGCGGGACAGCCCCAGCATTCT. Translation: CASSPETIAGQPQHS.

As regards this clonotype: Mismatch with germline at one junction end may stem from a read error. The V call is TRBV6-1, the J call TRBJ2-2; 8 nucleotides line up with TRBD2. The CDR3 contains 16 residues. Per the germline V gene, CDR1 is MNHNS and CDR2 is SASEGT. CDR3 nucleotide sequence: TGTGCCAGCAGCTCCGAGACTAGCGTTAATACCGGGGAGCTGTTTTTC. Translating it yields CASSSETSVNTGELFF.